The entry below gives a single TCR beta chain sequence along with its context. The antigen is unknown. This record comes from a study of T cell repertoires in aging, cancer and after chemotherapy. Study-wide context: Healthy donor repertoires were recorded over several months to years and showed clear clonal overlap. About 8.1 million TCR reads made up the full dataset. Study-level results: Age-matched healthy donors had significantly more diverse, less clonal blood TCR repertoires than untreated cancer patients.

TRB rearrangements spanning V, D and J were amplified using mixed TRB-A/B primers. TCRdb processed the multiplex PCR reads anew with MiXCR; each CDR3 protein has one entry. The data contain 3,700 or so distinct CDR3 sequences, 25% to 35% of them singletons. Peripheral blood genomic DNA, not sorted cells or RNA, was the template. Sequenced input: blood. The TCR sequence derives from a human donor in good health.

CDR3 nucleotide sequence: TGTGCCAGCAGCTACCGGGACAGGGCTGACTATGGCTACACCTTC. Protein sequence: CASSYRDRADYGYTF. The rearrangement uses TRBV6-5 and TRBJ1-2; TRBD1 agrees at 9 bases. In germline, CDR1 is MNHEY, CDR2 SVGAGI. With 6 bases clipped from V and 3 bases from J, the junction kept 8 bases outside the gene matches. This CDR3 comprises 15 residues.